This T cell receptor beta chain was found in a study of blood T cell repertoires in COVID-19. Looking at the study overall: The samples span acute and convalescent COVID-19 from the United States, Italy and Spain.

After removal of 5 bases from V and 2 bases from J, the junction contained 9 bases not matched to a gene. The germline CDR1 and CDR2 sequences are SGHKS and YYEKEE (reference sequence). The CDR3 sequence is 15 residues long. Per the study methods: Scientists estimated how many nucleated cells there were by amplifying reference gene primers. Sequencing used immunoSEQ multiplex PCR; TCRdb keeps in-frame clones, though not all of them. D and trimming were read from the DNA, whereas the V and J calls and clone size are those reported in that table. The sample holds about 34,000 clones, over 75% seen once.

V usage is TRBV5-5 and J usage is TRBJ2-7; 8 bases are a match to TRBD2. Source material: peripheral blood. The sequence derives from a man between 60 and 75 years old with active COVID-19. The CDR3 DNA sequence: TGTGCCAGCAGTTTGTCGAGCGGGAGCACCTACGAGCAGTACTTC. Protein product: CASSLSSGSTYEQYF.